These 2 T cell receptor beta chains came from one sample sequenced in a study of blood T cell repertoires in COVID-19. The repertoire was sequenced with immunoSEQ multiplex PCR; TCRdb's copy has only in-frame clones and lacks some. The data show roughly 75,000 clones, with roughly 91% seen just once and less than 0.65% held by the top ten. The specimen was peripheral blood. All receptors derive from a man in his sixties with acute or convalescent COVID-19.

The DNA for the CDR3 is TGTGCCAGCAGTCGGGACAGGGACGGCTACACCTTC. Protein sequence: CASSRDRDGYTF. The chain recombines TRBV6-5 with TRBJ1-2, with 9 bases aligning to TRBD1. Germline CDR1 MNHEY, CDR2 SVGAGI. The CDR3 has 12 residues. With V trimmed by 5 bases and J by 8 bases, 3 bases remained unmatched.

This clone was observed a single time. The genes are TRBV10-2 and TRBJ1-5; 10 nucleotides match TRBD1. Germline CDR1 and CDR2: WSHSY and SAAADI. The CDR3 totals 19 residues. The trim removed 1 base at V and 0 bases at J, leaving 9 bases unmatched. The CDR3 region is CASSEFGQGGSYSNQPQHF. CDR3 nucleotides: TGCGCCAGCAGTGAGTTTGGACAGGGGGGAAGCTATAGCAATCAGCCCCAGCATTTT.